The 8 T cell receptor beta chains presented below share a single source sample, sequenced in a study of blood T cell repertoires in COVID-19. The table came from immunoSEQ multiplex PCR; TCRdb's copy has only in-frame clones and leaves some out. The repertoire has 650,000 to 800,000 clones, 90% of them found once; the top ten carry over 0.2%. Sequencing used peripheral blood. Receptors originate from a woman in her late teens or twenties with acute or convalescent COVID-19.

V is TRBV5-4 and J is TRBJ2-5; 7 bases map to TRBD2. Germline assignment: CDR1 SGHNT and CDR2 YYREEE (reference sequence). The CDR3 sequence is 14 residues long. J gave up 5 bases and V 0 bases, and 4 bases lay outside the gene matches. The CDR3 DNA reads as TGTGCCAGCAGCTTGGCCGGGGGAGGGGAGACCCAGTACTTC. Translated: CASSLAGGGETQYF.

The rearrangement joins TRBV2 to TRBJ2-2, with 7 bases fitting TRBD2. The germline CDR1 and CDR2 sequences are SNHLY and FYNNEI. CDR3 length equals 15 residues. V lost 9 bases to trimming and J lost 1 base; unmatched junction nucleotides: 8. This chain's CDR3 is CARGGTGGNTGELFF. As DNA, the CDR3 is TGTGCCAGAGGAGGTACGGGGGGGAACACCGGGGAGCTGTTTTTT.

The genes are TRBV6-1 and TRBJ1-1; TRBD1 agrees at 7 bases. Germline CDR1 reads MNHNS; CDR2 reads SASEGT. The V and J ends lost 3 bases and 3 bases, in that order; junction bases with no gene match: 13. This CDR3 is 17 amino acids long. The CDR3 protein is CASSEKRTGGAYTEAFF. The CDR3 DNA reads TGTGCCAGCAGTGAGAAGCGGACAGGTGGAGCATACACTGAAGCTTTCTTT.

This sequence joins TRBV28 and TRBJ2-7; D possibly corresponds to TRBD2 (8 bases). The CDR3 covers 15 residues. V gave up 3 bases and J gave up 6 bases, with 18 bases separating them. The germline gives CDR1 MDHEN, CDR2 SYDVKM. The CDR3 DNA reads TGTGCCAGCAGTTTCTCAGGGGGACTAGGTCGCGAGCAGTACTTC. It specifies CASSFSGGLGREQYF.

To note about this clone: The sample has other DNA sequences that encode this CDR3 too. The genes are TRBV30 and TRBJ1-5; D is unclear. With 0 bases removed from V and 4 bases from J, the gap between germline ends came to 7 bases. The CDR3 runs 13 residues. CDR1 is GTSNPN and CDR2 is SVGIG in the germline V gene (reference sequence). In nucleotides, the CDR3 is TGTGCCTGGAGTGTAAACCGGAATCAGCCCCAGCATTTT. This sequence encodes CAWSVNRNQPQHF.

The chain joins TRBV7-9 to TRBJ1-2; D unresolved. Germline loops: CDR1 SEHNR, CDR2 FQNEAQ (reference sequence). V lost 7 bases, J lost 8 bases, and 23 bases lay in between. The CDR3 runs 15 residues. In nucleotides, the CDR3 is TGTGCCAGCACCATATCCATCCGGGGTGGGGAAGGCTACACCTTC. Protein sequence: CASTISIRGGEGYTF.

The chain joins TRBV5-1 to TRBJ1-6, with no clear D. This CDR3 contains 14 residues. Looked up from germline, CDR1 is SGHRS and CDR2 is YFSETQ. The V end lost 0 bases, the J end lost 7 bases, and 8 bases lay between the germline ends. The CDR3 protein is CASSLALANSPLHF. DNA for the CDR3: TGCGCCAGCAGCTTGGCACTCGCAAATTCACCCCTCCACTTT.

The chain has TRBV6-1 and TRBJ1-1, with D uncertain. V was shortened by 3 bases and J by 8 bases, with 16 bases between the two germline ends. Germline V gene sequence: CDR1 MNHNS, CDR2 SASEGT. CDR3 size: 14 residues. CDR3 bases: TGTGCCAGCAGTGATGGCCTCGGCCCGGAGGAAGCTTTCTTT. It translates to CASSDGLGPEEAFF.